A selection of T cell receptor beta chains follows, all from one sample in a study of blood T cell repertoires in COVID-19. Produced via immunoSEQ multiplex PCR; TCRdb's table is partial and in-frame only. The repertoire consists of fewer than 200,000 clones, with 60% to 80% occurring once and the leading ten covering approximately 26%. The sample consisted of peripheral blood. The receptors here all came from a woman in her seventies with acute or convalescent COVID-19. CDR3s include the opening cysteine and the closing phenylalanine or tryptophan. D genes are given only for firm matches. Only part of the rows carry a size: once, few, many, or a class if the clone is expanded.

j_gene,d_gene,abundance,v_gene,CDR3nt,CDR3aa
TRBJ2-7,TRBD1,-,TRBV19,TGTGCCAGTAGTTTACAGGGGGGACTCTACGAGCAGTACTTC,CASSLQGGLYEQYF
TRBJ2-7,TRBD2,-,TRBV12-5,TGTGCTAGTGGTTTGCCACTAGCGGGAGTAGAGGCGTTGCACTTC,CASGLPLAGVEALHF
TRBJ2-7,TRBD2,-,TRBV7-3,TGTGCCAGCAGCTTAGGGGGAGCGGGGGGGTACGAGCAGTACTTC,CASSLGGAGGYEQYF
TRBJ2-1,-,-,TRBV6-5,TGTGCCAGCAGTTACTCAACTAGCTTCTCCTACAATGAGCAGTTCTTC,CASSYSTSFSYNEQFF
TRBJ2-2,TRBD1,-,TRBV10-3,TGTGCCATCAGTGAGTCACAGGGGCCCGGGGAGCTGTTTTTT,CAISESQGPGELFF
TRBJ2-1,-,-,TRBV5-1,TGCGCCAGCAGCTTGGCCCCCGCCTACAATGAGCAGTTCTTC,CASSLAPAYNEQFF
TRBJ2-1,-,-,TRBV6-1,TGTGCCAGCAGTGAAACAGTGGGCCTCTCCTACAATGAGCAGTTCTTC,CASSETVGLSYNEQFF
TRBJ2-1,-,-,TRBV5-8,TGTGCCAGCAGCCGGGACGGGGGTATTGAGCAGTTCTTC,CASSRDGGIEQFF
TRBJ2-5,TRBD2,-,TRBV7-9,TGTGCCAGCAGCTTCGACGGACTAGCGGGTGGAGAGACCCAGTACTTC,CASSFDGLAGGETQYF
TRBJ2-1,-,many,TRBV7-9,TGTGCCAGCAGCCCTGCAGGTTACAATGAGCAGTTCTTC,CASSPAGYNEQFF